This entry describes one T cell receptor beta chain. The CDR3 extends over 15 amino acids. Deletions cut 2 bases from V and 3 bases from J, with 11 bases between. Only in-frame clones appear in the TCRdb table, and some are missing; sequencing was by immunoSEQ multiplex PCR. The table includes 80,000 or so clones, approximately 94% detected once. These data are taken from a study of control samples from healthy donors and cancer patients. The V and J genes are TRBV23-1 and TRBJ1-5; weak D call: TRBD1 (6 bases). TRBV23-1 is sorted into the ORF group, with uncertain function. The sequence came from a middle-aged woman in good health. Sequenced: blood. The CDR3 reads CASSQEDRHNQPQHF. The DNA for the CDR3 is TGCGCCAGCAGTCAAGAGGACAGACACAATCAGCCCCAGCATTTT.